This T cell receptor (beta chain) was observed in a study of CD8 T cells in Susac syndrome. RNA in amounts of about 0.5 to 1 ug was reverse transcribed with random hexamers. The authors amplified TCR beta CDR3 across 54 Vbeta and 13 Jbeta using immunoSEQ multiplex PCR. MiXCR was run by TCRdb on the immunoSEQ multiplex PCR reads, yielding one entry per CDR3 protein. The sample consists of some 99,000 distinct CDR3 sequences, roughly 94% of them appearing once. Peripheral blood CD8+ and CD4+ T cells were profiled by TCR beta sequencing. FACS enriched CD8+ TEMRA cells, while bulk CD8+ and CD4+ were negatively isolated. J lost 5 bases, V lost 5 bases, and 5 bases had no gene match. The CDR3 extends over 14 amino acids.

This chain links TRBV12-3 or TRBV12-4 with TRBJ1-5; TRBD1 matches 8 bases. Sequenced sample: CD4+ T cells from PBMCs. This TCR was recovered from a human donor with Susac syndrome. In DNA form, the CDR3 reads TGTGCCAGCAGTACTTTGGACAGGGATCAGCCCCAGCATTTT. Amino acids: CASSTLDRDQPQHF.